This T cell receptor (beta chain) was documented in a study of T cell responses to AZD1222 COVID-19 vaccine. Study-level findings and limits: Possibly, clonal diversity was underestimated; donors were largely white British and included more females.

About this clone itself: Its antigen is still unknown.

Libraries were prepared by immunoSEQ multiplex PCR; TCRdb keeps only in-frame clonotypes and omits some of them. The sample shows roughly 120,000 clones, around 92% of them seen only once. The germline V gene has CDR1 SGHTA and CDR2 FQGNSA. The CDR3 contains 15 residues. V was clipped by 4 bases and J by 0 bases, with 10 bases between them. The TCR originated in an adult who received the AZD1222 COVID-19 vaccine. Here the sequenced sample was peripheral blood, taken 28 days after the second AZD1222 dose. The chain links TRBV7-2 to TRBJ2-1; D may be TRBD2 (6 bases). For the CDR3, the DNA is TGTGCCAGCAGCTCTCTGACTAGCTCCTACAATGAGCAGTTCTTC. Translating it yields CASSSLTSSYNEQFF.